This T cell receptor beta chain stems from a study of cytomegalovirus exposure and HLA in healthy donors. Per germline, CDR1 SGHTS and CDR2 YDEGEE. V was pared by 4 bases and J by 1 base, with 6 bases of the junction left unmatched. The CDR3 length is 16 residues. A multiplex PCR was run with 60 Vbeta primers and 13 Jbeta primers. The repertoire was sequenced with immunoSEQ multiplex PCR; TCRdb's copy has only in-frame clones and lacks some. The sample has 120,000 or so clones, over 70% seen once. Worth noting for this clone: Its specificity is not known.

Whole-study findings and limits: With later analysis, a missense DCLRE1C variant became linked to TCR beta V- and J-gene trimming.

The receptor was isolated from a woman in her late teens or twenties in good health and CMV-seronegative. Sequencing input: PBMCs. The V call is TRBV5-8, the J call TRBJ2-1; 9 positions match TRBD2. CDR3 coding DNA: TGTGCCAGCAGCCGTAGCGGGAGAGGGTCCTACAATGAGCAGTTCTTC. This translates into CASSRSGRGSYNEQFF.